Below, 21 T cell receptor beta chains from the same sample are listed, as sequenced in a study of cytomegalovirus exposure and HLA in healthy donors. It was with 60 Vbeta and 13 Jbeta primers that the PCR ran. Here immunoSEQ multiplex PCR was the method, and the copy in TCRdb shows in-frame clones only, minus some. The table lists 150,000 to 200,000 clones, 72% of them singletons. Sequencing input: PBMCs. These TCRs come from a human donor in good health.

This chain uses TRBV7-2 with TRBJ1-5; D ambiguous. The germline V gene has CDR1 SGHTA and CDR2 FQGNSA. This CDR3 comprises 14 residues. V lost 2 bases to trimming and J lost 3 bases, with 8 bases between them. In DNA form, the CDR3 reads TGTGCCAGCAGCTTATGGGCTGCCAATCAGCCCCAGCATTTT. This gives the protein CASSLWAANQPQHF.

The chain uses TRBV21-1 and TRBJ1-1; TRBD1 reflects the table's D call only, with no check against the DNA. TRBV21-1 is marked as a pseudogene. CDR3 length: 13 amino acids. DNA for the CDR3: TGTGCCAGCAGCAAAGCGGTTGCAGGGCGAACTTTCTTT. Translating gives CASSKAVAGRTFF.

This clone has just a few counts. The rearrangement uses TRBV12-5 and TRBJ2-3, with a tentative D call TRBD2 (5 bases). The V gene lost 4 bases and the J gene lost 1 base, with 15 bases spanning the gap. Germline-derived CDR1 and CDR2 are LGHNT and FRNRAP. This CDR3 comprises 16 residues. This CDR3 is CASGSPLRERTDTQYF. CDR3 nucleotide sequence: TGTGCTAGTGGTTCCCCCCTGAGGGAGCGCACAGATACGCAGTATTTT.

As DNA, the CDR3 is TGTGCCAGCAGTTTATCGCAGGGCTACTCTGGAAACACCATATATTTT. Translation: CASSLSQGYSGNTIYF. The chain joins TRBV27 to TRBJ1-3, with D tentatively TRBD1 (5 bases). Germline CDR1 is MNHEY and CDR2 is SMNVEV (reference sequence). Trimming pared 0 bases from V and 0 bases from J, leaving 9 bases between. The CDR3 totals 16 residues.

This clone was observed once. The gene calls are TRBV5-4 and TRBJ2-1; possibly TRBD2 for D (7 bases). The CDR3 totals 15 residues. Germline loops: CDR1 SGHNT, CDR2 YYREEE (reference sequence). Trimming took off 1 base at V and 4 bases at J, with 12 bases between the two ends. The DNA of the CDR3 is TGTGCCAGCAGCTTGCGGGGGGCGGGGTACAATGAGCAGTTCTTC. Residues: CASSLRGAGYNEQFF.

This clone was observed a handful of times. The genes are TRBV7-9 and TRBJ2-1, with 11 nucleotides matching TRBD2. The germline gives CDR1 SEHNR, CDR2 FQNEAQ (reference sequence). Trimming at V came to 4 bases and at J to 2 bases, leaving 7 bases not matched to a gene. This CDR3 spans 17 amino acids. The CDR3 loop is CASSSPQTSGAYNEQFF. CDR3 DNA sequence: TGTGCCAGCAGCTCACCGCAGACTAGCGGGGCCTACAATGAGCAGTTCTTC.

This chain links TRBV13 with TRBJ2-5; 8 nucleotides line up with TRBD1. The J call could be wrong; TRBJ2-7 is a better fit for the DNA end. CDR1 PRHDT and CDR2 FYEKMQ come from the germline V gene (reference sequence). This CDR3 has 16 residues. The CDR3 protein is CASSPAEGQDRYEQYF. The CDR3 region has the DNA TGTGCCAGCAGCCCCGCCGAGGGACAGGACAGATACGAGCAGTACTTC.

J is TRBJ1-4 and V is TRBV15; TRBD1 might be the D (6 bases). Trimming left V 4 bases short and J 8 bases short, with 20 bases between. Germline loops: CDR1 LNHNV, CDR2 YYDKDF (reference sequence). The CDR3 loop spans 16 amino acids. In DNA form, the CDR3 reads TGTGCCACCAGCACCATTGGAGGGGGGGCTCGGGAAAAACTGTTTTTT. Its translation is CATSTIGGGAREKLFF.

The chain uses TRBV7-9 and TRBJ1-5; weak D call: TRBD1 (6 bases). Germline V gene data show CDR1 as SEHNR and CDR2 as FQNEAQ (reference sequence). The CDR3 is 17 residues long. Trimming removed 3 bases from V and 4 bases from J, with 19 bases in between. The CDR3 sequence is CASSLGVGRGLNQPQHF. The CDR3 region has the DNA TGTGCCAGCAGCTTGGGAGTCGGCAGGGGCCTGAATCAGCCCCAGCATTTT.

The CDR3 coding sequence is TGTGCCAGCAGCTTTGGGGGGGGGCAGTTCCAAGAGACCCAGTACTTC. Its translation is CASSFGGGQFQETQYF. The rearrangement uses TRBV11-2 and TRBJ2-5, with D perhaps matching TRBD2 (7 bases). The V gene's germline CDR1 is SGHAT and CDR2 FQNNGV. V gave up 3 bases and J gave up 1 base, with 15 bases separating them. This CDR3 region has 16 residues.

The chain is built from TRBV7-6 and TRBJ1-1; maybe TRBD1 (5 bases). Germline-derived CDR1 and CDR2 are SGHVS and FNYEAQ. Trimming cost V 10 bases and J 7 bases, with 13 bases left between them. This CDR3 region has 11 residues. The CDR3: CAIKEGVEAFF. CDR3 DNA: TGTGCCATAAAAGAAGGGGTTGAAGCTTTCTTT.

The rearrangement links TRBV5-1 to TRBJ2-6; 8 bases fit TRBD2. V gave up 2 bases and J gave up 2 bases; unmatched junction bases: 3. Germline CDR1 reads SGHRS; CDR2 reads YFSETQ. CDR3 length: 16 amino acids. CDR3 in amino acids: CASSFGGDAGANVLTF. DNA for the CDR3: TGCGCCAGCAGCTTCGGGGGGGATGCTGGGGCCAACGTCCTGACTTTC.

V is TRBV2 and J is TRBJ2-5, with 10 bases lining up with TRBD1. J was trimmed by 5 bases and V by 6 bases; bases with no gene match: 6. Germline assignment: CDR1 SNHLY and CDR2 FYNNEI. There are 14 residues in the CDR3. The CDR3 region is CASRGDRGRETQYF. The CDR3 coding sequence is TGTGCCAGCAGGGGGGACAGGGGCAGGGAGACCCAGTACTTC.

This chain links TRBV2 with TRBJ1-2, with D possibly being TRBD1 (6 bases). This CDR3 has 14 residues. V shed 11 bases and J shed 2 bases, with 18 bases lying between them. Germline assignment: CDR1 SNHLY and CDR2 FYNNEI. The CDR3 loop reads CAVRGIGTNYGYTF. For the CDR3, the DNA is TGTGCCGTCAGAGGGATTGGGACAAACTATGGCTACACCTTC.

The genes are TRBV4-3 and TRBJ1-4, with TRBD1 matching 10 bases. The CDR3 sequence is 16 residues long. Germline V CDR1 and CDR2: LGHNA, YSLEER. V shed 1 base, J shed 5 bases, and the junction held 4 bases outside the gene matches. The CDR3 region is CASSQVSTGGNEKLFF. CDR3 bases: TGCGCCAGCAGCCAAGTGTCGACAGGGGGCAATGAAAAACTGTTTTTT.

This clone occurred once. This chain connects TRBV10-2 to TRBJ1-5; D call uncertain. V was pared by 2 bases and J by 6 bases, with 11 bases between. CDR1 and CDR2 from the germline V gene are WSHSY and SAAADI. The CDR3 sequence is 14 residues long. The CDR3 DNA reads as TGCGCCAGCAGTGAGGTCTGGCCCATTCAGCCCCAGCATTTT. Its protein is CASSEVWPIQPQHF.

This clone is a singleton in its sample. The rearrangement links TRBV27 to TRBJ2-7; a weak D match, TRBD1 (6 bases). CDR1 and CDR2 from the germline V gene are MNHEY and SMNVEV (reference sequence). CDR3 length equals 12 residues. V shed 6 bases and J shed 3 bases, with 9 bases lying between them. In nucleotides, the CDR3 is TGTGCCAGCAGAGGACAGCTCTACGAGCAGTACTTC. Amino acid sequence: CASRGQLYEQYF.

The gene calls are TRBV5-5 and TRBJ2-5; D remains unclear. The CDR3 covers 14 residues. The germline V and J ends were trimmed by 4 bases and 1 base, with 11 bases remaining between them. Germline V gene lookup returns CDR1 SGHKS and CDR2 YYEKEE (reference sequence). The CDR3 loop is CASSRELIQETQYF. CDR3 DNA: TGTGCCAGCAGCCGAGAACTGATCCAAGAGACCCAGTACTTC.

The chain links TRBV4-3 to TRBJ1-2, with a possible D match to TRBD1 (5 bases). The ends were cut back, 2 bases at V and 4 bases at J, with 11 bases in the middle. Germline-derived CDR1 and CDR2 are LGHNA and YSLEER. This CDR3 region has 14 residues. DNA of the CDR3: TGCGCCAGCAGCCAATCTTCCGGGGGCTATGGCTACACCTTC. Translation gives CASSQSSGGYGYTF.

The V call is TRBV7-2, the J call TRBJ1-5, with D perhaps TRBD1 (6 bases). The CDR3 extends over 12 amino acids. The V gene's germline CDR1 is SGHTA and CDR2 FQGNSA. Trimming took off 10 bases at V and 6 bases at J, with 13 bases between the two ends. CDR3 in DNA: TGTGCCATCGGACAGTCTTCTCAGCCCCAGCATTTT. This translates into CAIGQSSQPQHF.

V gene TRBV27 combines with J gene TRBJ2-1; 8 bases align to TRBD2. Per the germline V gene, CDR1 is MNHEY and CDR2 is SMNVEV (reference sequence). The CDR3 is made up of 17 amino acids. With 5 bases clipped from V and 2 bases from J, the junction kept 11 bases outside the gene matches. The CDR3 loop is CASSGVSAGVTYNEQFF. The DNA for the CDR3 is TGTGCCAGCAGTGGCGTGTCAGCGGGGGTTACCTACAATGAGCAGTTCTTC.